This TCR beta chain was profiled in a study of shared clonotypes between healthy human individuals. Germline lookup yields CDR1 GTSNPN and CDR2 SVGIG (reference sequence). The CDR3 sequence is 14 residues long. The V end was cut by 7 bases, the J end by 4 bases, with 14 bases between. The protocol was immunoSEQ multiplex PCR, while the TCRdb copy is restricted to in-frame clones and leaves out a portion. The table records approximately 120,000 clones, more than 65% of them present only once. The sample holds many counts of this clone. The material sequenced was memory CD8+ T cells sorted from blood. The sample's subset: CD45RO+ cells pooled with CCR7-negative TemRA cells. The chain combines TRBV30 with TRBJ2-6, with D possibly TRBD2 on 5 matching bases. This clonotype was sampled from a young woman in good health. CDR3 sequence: CAYQESGGANVLTF. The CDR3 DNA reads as TGTGCCTACCAGGAGTCGGGAGGGGCCAACGTCCTGACTTTC. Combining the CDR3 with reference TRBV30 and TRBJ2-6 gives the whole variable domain SQTIHQWPATLVQPVGSPLSLECTVEGTSNPNLYWYRQAAGRGLQLLFYSVGIGQISSEVPQNLSASRPQDRQFILSSKKLLLSDSGFYLCAYQESGGANVLTFGAGSRLTVL.